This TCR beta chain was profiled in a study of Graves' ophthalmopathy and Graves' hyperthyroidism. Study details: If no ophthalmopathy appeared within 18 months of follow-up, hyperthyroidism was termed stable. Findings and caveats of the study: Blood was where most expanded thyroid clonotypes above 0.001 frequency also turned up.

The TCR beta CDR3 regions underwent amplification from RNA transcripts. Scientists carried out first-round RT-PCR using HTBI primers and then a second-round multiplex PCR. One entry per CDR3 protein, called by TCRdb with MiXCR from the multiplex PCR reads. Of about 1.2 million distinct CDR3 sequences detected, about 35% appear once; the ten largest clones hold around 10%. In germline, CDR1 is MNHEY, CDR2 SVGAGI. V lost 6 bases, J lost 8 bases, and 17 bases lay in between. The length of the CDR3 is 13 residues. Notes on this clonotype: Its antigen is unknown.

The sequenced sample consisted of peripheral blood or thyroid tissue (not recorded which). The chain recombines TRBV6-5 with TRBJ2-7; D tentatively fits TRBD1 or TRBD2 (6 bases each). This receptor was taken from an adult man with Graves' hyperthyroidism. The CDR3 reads CASSLEGGLKQYF. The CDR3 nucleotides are TGTGCCAGCAGCCTCGAGGGGGGACTCAAGCAGTACTTC.